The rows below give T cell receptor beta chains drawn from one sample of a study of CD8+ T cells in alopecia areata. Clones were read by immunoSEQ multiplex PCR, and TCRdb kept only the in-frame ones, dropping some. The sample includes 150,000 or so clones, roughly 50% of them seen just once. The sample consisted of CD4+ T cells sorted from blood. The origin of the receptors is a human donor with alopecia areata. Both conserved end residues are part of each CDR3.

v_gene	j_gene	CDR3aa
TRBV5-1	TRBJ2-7	CASSSGPGRGYEQYF
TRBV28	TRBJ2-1	CASSSASGNYNEQFF
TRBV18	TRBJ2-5	CASSLRWDQETQYF
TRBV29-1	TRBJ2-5	CSVWTGGIGETQYF
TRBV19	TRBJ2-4	CASTPSAGAKNIQYF
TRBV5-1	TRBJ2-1	CASSLTNEQFF
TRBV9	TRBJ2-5	CASSVGFPGRQETQYF
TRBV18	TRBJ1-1	CASSDLLDTEAFF
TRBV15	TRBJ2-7	CATSKGKDYEQYF
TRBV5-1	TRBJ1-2	CASRTLRTGDYGYTF
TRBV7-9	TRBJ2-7	CASSFSGNGYEQYF
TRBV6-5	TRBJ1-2	CASSSPQGVYGYTF
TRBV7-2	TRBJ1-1	CASSLDSYTEAFF
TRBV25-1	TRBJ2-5	CASSEATGSRQYF
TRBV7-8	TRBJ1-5	CASSSTLGDYSNQPQHF
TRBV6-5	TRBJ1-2	CASSYLGGSSYTF
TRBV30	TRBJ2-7	CAWSGSYEQYF
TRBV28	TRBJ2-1	CASSFRYNEQFF
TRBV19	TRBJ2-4	CASRPWTSGKAKNIQYF
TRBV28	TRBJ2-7	CASSPGGAGSYEQYF
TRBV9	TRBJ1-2	CASSEAPEHGYTF
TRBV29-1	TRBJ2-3	CSVRPSGNTDTQYF
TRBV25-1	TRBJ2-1	CASSEETGIEQFF
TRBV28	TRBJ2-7	CASAQGSWREQYF
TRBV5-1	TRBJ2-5	CASSEGGIGSETQYF
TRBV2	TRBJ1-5	CASSVRTDDQPQHF
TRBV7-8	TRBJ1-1	CASSGDIYTEAFF
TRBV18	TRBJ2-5	CASSQSPPLQETQYF
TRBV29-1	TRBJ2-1	CSVTGLVSYNEQFF
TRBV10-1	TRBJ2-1	CASSFSGSYNEQFF
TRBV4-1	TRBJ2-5	CASSHRTYQETQYF
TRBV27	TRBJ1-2	CASSPRDVRGGYTF
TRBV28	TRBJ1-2	CASTEPRRVNYGYTF